The 31 T cell receptor beta chains given below trace back to one sample, sequenced in a study of the immune and genomic landscape of osteosarcoma. Here immunoSEQ multiplex PCR was the method, and the copy in TCRdb shows in-frame clones only, minus some. The repertoire holds more than 8,000 clones, with about two thirds as singletons. Poor-prognosis osteosarcoma patients supplied post-treatment primary, local recurrence and metastasis tumor specimens. The sequenced sample was osteosarcoma tumor tissue from the lung. Receptors originate from a human donor with osteosarcoma.

This clone was counted between two and nine times. The chain joins TRBV9 to TRBJ2-2, with 8 bases identical to TRBD2. The CDR3 totals 16 residues. V dropped 2 bases and J dropped 3; count of bases not matched to a gene: 6. Germline assignment: CDR1 SGDLS and CDR2 YYNGEE. The CDR3 nucleotides read TGTGCCAGCAGCGTCATTAGCGGGGAATACACCGGGGAGCTGTTTTTT. It yields the protein CASSVISGEYTGELFF. Based on the CDR3 plus reference TRBV9 and TRBJ2-2, the full variable domain is DSGVTQTPKHLITATGQRVTLRCSPRSGDLSVYWYQQSLDQGLQFLIQYYNGEERAKGNILERFSAQQFPDLHSELNLSSLELGDSALYFCASSVISGEYTGELFFGEGSRLTVL.

V usage is TRBV18 and J usage is TRBJ2-7; 7 bases map to TRBD1. J gave up 6 bases and V 4 bases, and 6 bases lay outside the gene matches. The CDR3 has 13 residues. CDR1 KGHSH and CDR2 LQKENI come from the germline V gene. The CDR3 loop reads CASSQGQAGEQYF. The CDR3 coding sequence is TGTGCCAGCTCACAAGGACAGGCCGGCGAGCAGTACTTC.

The chain combines TRBV7-6 with TRBJ2-5; possible D gene TRBD2, 7 bases. The germline CDR1 and CDR2 sequences are SGHVS and FNYEAQ. V lost 6 bases to trimming and J lost 2 bases, with 19 bases between them. The CDR3 is made up of 16 amino acids. This CDR3 is CASSQERDKLQETQYF. The DNA for the CDR3 is TGTGCCAGCAGTCAAGAGCGGGACAAGCTGCAAGAGACCCAGTACTTC.

The chain recombines TRBV10-3 with TRBJ2-7; D unresolved. CDR1 is ENHRY, CDR2 SYGVKD, per germline. The CDR3 is 14 residues long. The ends were cut back, 2 bases at V and 0 bases at J, with 8 bases in the middle. The CDR3 here is CAISEALSSYEQYF. The CDR3 DNA is TGTGCCATCAGTGAGGCCCTCAGCTCCTACGAGCAGTACTTC.

The chain employs TRBV27 and TRBJ1-5; 7 bases align to TRBD1. V lost 5 bases to trimming and J lost 10 bases; unmatched junction nucleotides: 14. In germline, CDR1 is MNHEY, CDR2 SMNVEV (reference sequence). The CDR3 is 15 amino acids. This CDR3 reads CASSPYLEQGKPQHF. As DNA, the CDR3 is TGTGCCAGCAGTCCCTACCTTGAACAGGGGAAACCCCAGCATTTT.

This clone is medium-sized (0.01 to 0.1%) in the sample. This chain connects TRBV5-1 to TRBJ1-4, with D perhaps TRBD1 (5 bases). CDR3 length: 13 amino acids. Trimming stripped 4 bases from V and 7 bases from J, with 11 bases between. Germline lookup yields CDR1 SGHRS and CDR2 YFSETQ. Written as DNA, the CDR3 is TGCGCCAGCAGCCTGGATGACAGTGAAAAACTGTTTTTT. It codes for CASSLDDSEKLFF.

This clone has just one count. The V call is TRBV7-6, the J call TRBJ2-1; D perhaps matches TRBD2 (6 bases). The CDR3 contains 15 residues. Germline assignment: CDR1 SGHVS and CDR2 FNYEAQ. Trimming removed 4 bases at V and 0 bases at J, with 10 bases between. The DNA of the CDR3 is TGTGCCAGCAGCTCGGCGGGATCCTCCTACAATGAGCAGTTCTTC. This codes for CASSSAGSSYNEQFF.

The CDR3 DNA follows: TGTGCCAGCAGCCGGACTAGCGGGTCTCCCAAAAGGGCAGATACGCAGTATTTT. Translated: CASSRTSGSPKRADTQYF. The rearrangement links TRBV2 to TRBJ2-3, with 11 bases aligning to TRBD2. Trimming removed 6 bases from V and 4 bases from J; junction bases left unmatched: 15. Per germline, CDR1 SNHLY and CDR2 FYNNEI. This CDR3 region has 18 residues. Full variable domain (missing parts from reference TRBV2 and TRBJ2-3): EPEVTQTPSHQVTQMGQEVILRCVPISNHLYFYWYRQILGQKVEFLVSFYNNEISEKSEIFDDQFSVERPDGSNFTLKIRSTKLEDSAMYFCASSRTSGSPKRADTQYFGPGTRLTVL.

The J gene is TRBJ2-1, the V gene TRBV15; D gene uncertain. This CDR3 is built from 13 residues. V was trimmed by 0 bases and J by 10 bases, leaving 10 bases between them. CDR1 LNHNV and CDR2 YYDKDF come from the germline V gene (reference sequence). CDR3 nucleotides: TGTGCCACCAGCAGAGATTCAGCATCCGAGCAGTTCTTC. As protein: CATSRDSASEQFF. Full variable domain (rest looked up from reference TRBV15 and TRBJ2-1): DAMVIQNPRYQVTQFGKPVTLSCSQTLNHNVMYWYQQKSSQAPKLLFHYYDKDFNNEADTPDNFQSRRPNTSFCFLDIRSPGLGDTAMYLCATSRDSASEQFFGPGTRLTVL.

This chain uses TRBV6-1 with TRBJ1-2, with 7 positions matching TRBD1. From germline, CDR1 is MNHNS and CDR2 SASEGT. J lost 1 base, V lost 2 bases, and 10 bases had no gene match. This CDR3 spans 17 amino acids. The CDR3 reads CASSERGGGARNYGYTF. The CDR3 DNA follows: TGTGCCAGCAGTGAAAGAGGGGGCGGGGCCCGTAACTATGGCTACACCTTC.

CDR3 DNA sequence: TGTGCCAGCAGTATCGGGACTAGCGGGAATTACAATGAGCAGTTCTTC. It encodes CASSIGTSGNYNEQFF. The chain employs TRBV28 and TRBJ2-1, with 13 positions matching TRBD2. Germline CDR1 MDHEN, CDR2 SYDVKM. CDR3 size: 16 residues. V was clipped by 5 bases and J by 4 bases; unmatched bases: 5.

This sequence joins TRBV27 and TRBJ2-3; D possibly corresponds to TRBD2 (5 bases). Germline CDR1 is MNHEY and CDR2 is SMNVEV (reference sequence). Trimming stripped 6 bases from V and 1 base from J, with 20 bases between. The CDR3 contains 17 residues. CDR3 region: CASSKTSDLARTDTQYF. CDR3 DNA sequence: TGTGCCAGCAGCAAAACCTCAGACCTAGCACGCACAGATACGCAGTATTTT.

The chain combines TRBV28 with TRBJ2-5, with D possibly matching TRBD1 (6 bases). This CDR3 contains 15 residues. Trimming left V 5 bases short and J 1 base short, with 14 bases between. Per germline, CDR1 MDHEN and CDR2 SYDVKM. The CDR3 protein is CASSPPGTTQETQYF. The CDR3 nucleotides read TGTGCCAGCAGTCCTCCCGGGACAACCCAAGAGACCCAGTACTTC.

This clone came up once. DNA of the CDR3: TGTGCCAGCAGTCGCAGGATGACAGATACGCAGTATTTT. Its protein product is CASSRRMTDTQYF. This rearrangement joins TRBV28 to TRBJ2-3; D gene uncertain. Germline CDR1 MDHEN, CDR2 SYDVKM. Trimming took off 5 bases at V and 3 bases at J, with 9 bases between the two ends. This CDR3 has 13 residues.

This chain uses TRBV5-1 with TRBJ2-2; possibly TRBD1 or TRBD2 for D (6 bases each). The CDR3 spans 17 residues. Germline assignment: CDR1 SGHRS and CDR2 YFSETQ. V was trimmed by 4 bases and J by 0 bases, leaving 16 bases between them. The CDR3 DNA follows: TGCGCCAGCAGCCCCGGGGTCGGGGGCGCGAACACCGGGGAGCTGTTTTTT. It codes for CASSPGVGGANTGELFF.

The chain uses TRBV6-5 and TRBJ2-1; 9 nucleotides match TRBD2. CDR3 size: 15 residues. Germline V gene data show CDR1 as MNHEY and CDR2 as SVGAGI. V was pared by 6 bases and J by 3 bases, with 6 bases of the junction left unmatched. CDR3 sequence: CASRIRTSDYNEQFF. CDR3 in DNA: TGTGCCAGCAGAATAAGGACTAGCGACTACAATGAGCAGTTCTTC.

This chain uses TRBV14 with TRBJ2-7, with D unresolved. Germline loops: CDR1 SGHDN, CDR2 FVKESK. CDR3 length equals 13 residues. V was shortened by 2 bases and J by 3 bases, with 8 bases between the two germline ends. Here the CDR3 reads CASSQILGYEQYF. The CDR3 nucleotides read TGTGCCAGCAGCCAAATCCTAGGCTACGAGCAGTACTTC.

The J gene is TRBJ2-7, the V gene TRBV7-3, with TRBD1 matching over 9 bases. V dropped 5 bases and J dropped 3; count of bases not matched to a gene: 8. This CDR3 is 15 amino acids long. CDR1 is SGHTA, CDR2 FQGTGA, per germline. The CDR3 region is CASSPNPGQGYEQYF. The DNA of the CDR3 is TGTGCCAGCAGCCCTAATCCGGGACAGGGCTACGAGCAGTACTTC.

The V and J genes are TRBV6-5 and TRBJ2-3, with 10 positions matching TRBD2. Per germline, CDR1 MNHEY and CDR2 SVGAGI. The length of the CDR3 is 15 residues. V was clipped by 6 bases and J by 4 bases; unmatched bases: 7. The CDR3, as DNA: TGTGCCAGCAGCCCACTAGCGGGATTCGCAGATACGCAGTATTTT. Its protein product is CASSPLAGFADTQYF.

Points on this clone: This clone may be a read error of a much larger clone one base away. This CDR3 is also generated by other DNA sequences in the sample. The chain couples TRBV6-5 to TRBJ1-6; 11 bases are a match to TRBD1. Germline V CDR1 and CDR2: MNHEY, SVGAGI. The CDR3 extends over 14 amino acids. V trimming: 6 bases; J trimming: 9 bases; junction bases outside the gene matches: 4. Here the CDR3 reads CASSSDRGLSPLHF. The CDR3 coding sequence is TGTGCCAGCAGCTCGGACAGGGGGCTTTCACCCCTCCACTTT.

This chain links TRBV30 with TRBJ2-3; unclear D gene. The V gene's germline CDR1 is GTSNPN and CDR2 SVGIG (reference sequence). V gave up 0 bases and J gave up 6 bases, with 4 bases separating them. The CDR3 totals 11 residues. CDR3 loop: CAWSVGDTQYF. CDR3 bases: TGTGCCTGGAGTGTGGGGGATACGCAGTATTTT.

The rearrangement links TRBV11-3 to TRBJ2-1, with TRBD2 matching 13 bases. V lost 5 bases, J lost 9 bases, and 10 bases stayed unmatched. The CDR3 is made up of 16 amino acids. Germline V gene data show CDR1 as SGHNT and CDR2 as YENEEA. CDR3 residues: CASSPGLAGVEGEQFF. CDR3 DNA sequence: TGTGCCAGCAGCCCAGGACTAGCGGGAGTTGAGGGTGAGCAGTTCTTC.

The CDR3 coding sequence is TGTGCCAGCAGCCAAATCCTTCCGGGGACTGAAGCTTTCTTT. Translating it yields CASSQILPGTEAFF. This chain links TRBV14 with TRBJ1-1; D is unclear. Trimming shortened V by 2 bases and J by 5 bases, and 12 bases separated the two germline ends. The germline gives CDR1 SGHDN, CDR2 FVKESK. This CDR3 comprises 14 residues.

The chain uses TRBV5-5 and TRBJ1-3; a possible D gene is TRBD1 (5 bases). V lost 4 bases, J lost 2 bases, and 10 bases lay in between. The CDR3 spans 14 residues. CDR1 is SGHKS, CDR2 YYEKEE, per germline (reference sequence). CDR3 nucleotide sequence: TGTGCCAGCAGCATCAGACAGACTGGAAACACCATATATTTT. Translation: CASSIRQTGNTIYF.

V gene TRBV6-6 combines with J gene TRBJ2-3, with a weak D call TRBD2 (5 bases). With 2 bases removed from V and 3 bases from J, the gap between germline ends came to 12 bases. Germline values: CDR1 MNHNY, CDR2 SVGAGI (reference sequence). This CDR3 spans 15 amino acids. DNA of the CDR3: TGTGCCAGCAGTTACATGGCCCGCGGGACAGATACGCAGTATTTT. It encodes CASSYMARGTDTQYF.

Only one count was recorded for this clone. This sequence joins TRBV7-8 and TRBJ2-1, with TRBD2 matching over 8 bases. CDR1 and CDR2 from the germline V gene are SGHVS and FQNEAQ. The J segment lost 5 bases and the V segment lost 1 base, leaving 13 bases of the junction unmatched. This CDR3 has 18 amino acids. In nucleotides, the CDR3 is TGTGCCAGCAGCTTAGGACTATTTAGCGGGACGGAAAACAATGAGCAGTTCTTC. Translated, it gives CASSLGLFSGTENNEQFF.

The chain couples TRBV4-1 to TRBJ2-1; 10 positions match TRBD1. The CDR3 consists of 17 residues. The V gene's germline CDR1 is MGHRA and CDR2 YSYEKL. The V segment lost 0 bases and the J segment 7 bases; nucleotides outside the gene matches: 9. The CDR3 sequence: CASSQDRIGQGDNEQFF. In nucleotides, the CDR3 is TGCGCCAGCAGCCAAGATCGAATAGGACAGGGGGATAATGAGCAGTTCTTC.

This sequence joins TRBV6-1 and TRBJ2-7, with TRBD2 matching over 9 bases. The CDR3 is 15 residues long. Germline V gene lookup returns CDR1 MNHNS and CDR2 SASEGT. V lost 0 bases, J lost 5 bases, and 5 bases stayed unmatched. The CDR3 protein is CASSEASGSPHEQYF. The DNA for the CDR3 is TGTGCCAGCAGTGAAGCTAGCGGGAGCCCTCACGAGCAGTACTTC.

This clone showed up just a few times. This sequence joins TRBV6-5 and TRBJ1-2; no reliable D call. The CDR3 sequence is 12 residues long. V was clipped by 5 bases and J by 5 bases, with 9 bases between them. Germline loops: CDR1 MNHEY, CDR2 SVGAGI. DNA of the CDR3: TGTGCCAGCAGTGCGATTCTATATGGCTACACCTTC. Amino acids: CASSAILYGYTF.

V gene TRBV19 combines with J gene TRBJ2-2; 12 bases match TRBD1. The junction had 5 bases not matched to a gene; V was cut back by 3 bases and J by 6 bases. The CDR3 has 16 amino acids. Per germline, CDR1 LNHDA and CDR2 SQIVND (reference sequence). The CDR3 reads CASSIRGQGAAGELFF. The CDR3 DNA is TGTGCCAGTAGTATTCGGGGACAGGGGGCGGCCGGGGAGCTGTTTTTT.

This CDR3 reads CASSLAAGGDQPQHF. The CDR3 nucleotides read TGTGCCAGCAGCTTAGCGGCAGGGGGCGATCAGCCCCAGCATTTT. The V and J genes are TRBV7-8 and TRBJ1-5; the match to TRBD1 covers 8 bases. With 0 bases clipped from V and 5 bases from J, the junction kept 3 bases outside the gene matches. Per the germline V gene, CDR1 is SGHVS and CDR2 is FQNEAQ. The CDR3 is made up of 15 amino acids.